This record looks at one T cell receptor (beta chain) sequence and its context. This CDR3 is 16 amino acids long. V lost 4 bases to trimming and J lost 3 bases; unmatched junction nucleotides: 6. Germline-derived CDR1 and CDR2 are SGHNT and YYREEE (reference sequence). This sample stems from a study of blood T cell repertoires in COVID-19. Study summary: COVID-19 samples, acute and convalescent, were from the United States, Italy and Spain.

Libraries were prepared by immunoSEQ multiplex PCR; TCRdb keeps only in-frame clonotypes and omits some of them. Of some 55,000 clones in the sample, about nine tenths were seen once. Sequenced: peripheral blood. The V gene is TRBV5-4, the J gene TRBJ2-1; 11 bases are shared with TRBD2. This receptor was identified in a woman in her 40s with active COVID-19. The CDR3 here is CASSPIAGGDYNEQFF. The CDR3 region has the DNA TGTGCCAGCAGCCCAATAGCGGGGGGGGACTACAATGAGCAGTTCTTC.